This TCR beta chain is from a study of shared clonotypes between healthy human individuals. Assay: immunoSEQ multiplex PCR; the TCRdb copy retains only in-frame clones and omits some. The sample carries hundreds of thousands of clones, 90% to 97% recorded once. This CDR3 is 14 amino acids long. CDR1 MNHEY and CDR2 SVGAGI come from the germline V gene. Trimming cost V 6 bases and J 4 bases; bases outside gene matches: 8. The clonotype comes from a woman in her thirties in good health. What was sequenced was naive CD4+ T cells sorted from blood. Subset denoted: CD45RA+ positively selected. V and J are TRBV6-5 and TRBJ2-7, with TRBD1 matching over 8 bases. The CDR3 bases are TGTGCCAGCAGGCTCAGGGACAGGCGATACGAGCAGTACTTC. It codes for CASRLRDRRYEQYF.